This is a list of T cell receptor beta chains from one sample in a study of OX40 agonist ivuxolimab in advanced cancers. Sequenced by immunoSEQ multiplex PCR; TCRdb stores in-frame clones only, minus some. This table has about 69,000 clones, about 88% appearing once. The starting material was CD4+ or CD8+ T cells sorted from blood, obtained in a trial of the OX40 agonist ivuxolimab. These receptor sequences come from an adult with an advanced solid tumor such as melanoma, head and neck, liver or kidney cancer. Both conserved end residues are part of each CDR3. Each record gives: D gene, clone size, V gene, J gene, CDR3 protein, CDR3 DNA. D genes are given only for firm matches. Clone size is stated in some rows and not others, as once, few, many or a class when expanded.

>.|.|TRBV11-2|TRBJ2-7
CASSRDSYEQYF
TGTGCCAGCAGCCGGGACTCCTACGAGCAGTACTTC
>.|.|TRBV6-5|TRBJ1-5
CASSYRNLNQPQHF
TGTGCCAGCAGTTACAGAAACCTAAATCAGCCCCAGCATTTT
>.|.|TRBV27|TRBJ1-1
CASSLYRQPMNTEAFF
TGTGCCAGCAGTTTATACAGGCAACCGATGAACACTGAAGCTTTCTTT
>.|.|TRBV5-1|TRBJ1-4
CASSQAGVNSEKLFF
TGCGCCAGCAGTCAGGCGGGGGTTAATAGTGAAAAACTGTTTTTT
>.|.|TRBV5-1|TRBJ2-5
CASSSGQQETQYF
TGCGCCAGCAGCTCCGGACAGCAGGAGACCCAGTACTTC
>TRBD2|.|TRBV5-4|TRBJ2-3
CASSRFGTSADTQYF
TGTGCCAGCAGTCGCTTTGGGACTAGCGCGGATACGCAGTATTTT
>.|many|TRBV7-2|TRBJ1-4
CASSLSGARGEKLFF
TGTGCCAGCAGCTTGTCCGGGGCTAGGGGTGAAAAACTGTTTTTT
>TRBD1|.|TRBV4-3|TRBJ2-2
CASSQDTPDRGQTGELFF
TGCGCCAGCAGCCAAGATACCCCAGACAGGGGACAGACCGGGGAGCTGTTTTTT
>.|once|TRBV7-9|TRBJ1-4
CASSSTEKLFF
TGTGCCAGCAGCTCGACTGAAAAACTGTTTTTT
>.|few|TRBV6-5|TRBJ2-3
CASSYSEGSDTQYF
TGTGCCAGCAGTTACTCGGAGGGTTCAGATACGCAGTATTTT
>.|few|TRBV10-3|TRBJ2-5
CAISESQETQYF
TGTGCCATCAGTGAGTCCCAGGAGACCCAGTACTTC
>.|.|TRBV9|TRBJ1-1
CASTRDTVMNTEAFF
TGTGCCAGCACTCGGGACACAGTCATGAACACTGAAGCTTTCTTT
>TRBD1|once|TRBV6-1|TRBJ1-2
CASSEAMTGVYGYTF
TGTGCCAGCAGTGAAGCGATGACAGGGGTCTATGGCTACACCTTC
>.|.|TRBV7-3|TRBJ1-1
CASSLYRNTEAFF
TGTGCCAGCAGCTTATACAGGAACACTGAAGCTTTCTTT
>.|.|TRBV10-2|TRBJ2-5
CASSEVGGYETQYF
TGCGCCAGCAGTGAGGTCGGAGGGTACGAGACCCAGTACTTC
>TRBD1|.|TRBV7-4|TRBJ2-7
CASSFATGGPYEQYF
TGTGCCAGCAGCTTCGCGACAGGGGGCCCCTACGAGCAGTACTTC
>TRBD1|.|TRBV5-4|TRBJ1-1
CASSARDRGMTEAFF
TGTGCCAGCAGCGCCCGGGACAGGGGCATGACTGAAGCTTTCTTT
>.|.|TRBV7-2|TRBJ1-3
CASSLFPGKSSGNTIYF
TGTGCCAGCAGCTTATTTCCAGGGAAGAGCTCTGGAAACACCATATATTTT
>TRBD1|.|TRBV7-7|TRBJ2-5
CASSFTGGKETQYF
TGTGCTAGCAGCTTTACAGGGGGGAAGGAGACCCAGTACTTC
>.|.|TRBV15|TRBJ1-5
CATSYLQGNQPQHF
TGTGCCACCAGCTACCTACAGGGCAATCAGCCCCAGCATTTT
>TRBD1|.|TRBV7-6|TRBJ2-5
CASSLAQGGQETQYF
TGTGCCAGCAGCTTAGCACAGGGGGGCCAAGAGACCCAGTACTTC
>.|.|TRBV5-1|TRBJ2-3
CASSPQDETDTQYF
TGCGCCAGCAGCCCGCAGGACGAAACAGATACGCAGTATTTT
>.|.|TRBV15|TRBJ1-5
CATSRAGSQPQHF
TGTGCCACCAGCAGAGCGGGGAGTCAGCCCCAGCATTTT
>.|.|TRBV7-2|TRBJ1-5
CASSTVGQPQHF
TGTGCCAGCAGCACAGTGGGGCAGCCCCAGCATTTT
>.|.|TRBV10-1|TRBJ2-1
CASSLGHVGGEQFF
TGCGCCAGCAGTCTGGGACATGTTGGGGGTGAGCAGTTCTTC
>.|.|TRBV10-3|TRBJ2-7
CAIKSQEYEQYF
TGTGCCATCAAGTCTCAGGAGTACGAGCAGTACTTC
>TRBD2|once|TRBV4-2|TRBJ2-7
CASSEGLAGEWNEQYF
TGTGCCAGCAGCGAGGGACTAGCGGGAGAGTGGAACGAGCAGTACTTC
>.|.|TRBV15|TRBJ1-1
CATSRPITGNTEAFF
TGTGCCACCAGCAGACCGATCACAGGGAACACTGAAGCTTTCTTT
>.|.|TRBV2|TRBJ2-5
CASSVSSLQETQYF
TGTGCCAGCAGTGTTTCGAGTTTGCAAGAGACCCAGTACTTC
>TRBD1|once|TRBV30|TRBJ1-2
CAWSVQGALGYTF
TGTGCCTGGAGTGTACAGGGGGCGTTGGGCTACACCTTC
>.|.|TRBV6-6|TRBJ2-2
CASSSRGAGELFF
TGTGCCAGCTCCTCAAGGGGGGCCGGGGAGCTGTTTTTT
>.|.|TRBV7-9|TRBJ2-1
CASSSPGTGAGNEQFF
TGTGCCAGCAGCTCACCCGGGACTGGGGCCGGGAATGAGCAGTTCTTC
>TRBD1|.|TRBV5-1|TRBJ2-1
CASSFDETGKGYEQFF
TGCGCCAGCAGCTTTGATGAGACAGGGAAGGGCTATGAGCAGTTCTTC
>TRBD1|.|TRBV29-1|TRBJ2-5
CSVGGYEGQASWRTQYF
TGCAGCGTTGGAGGTTACGAAGGACAGGCCAGTTGGAGGACCCAGTACTTC
>.|.|TRBV6-1|TRBJ1-1
CASSYRRNTEAFF
TGTGCCAGCAGCTACAGGAGGAACACTGAAGCTTTCTTT
>.|.|TRBV23-1|TRBJ2-4
CASSQTLRSSGGNIQYF
TGCGCCAGCAGTCAAACTCTGCGGAGCTCTGGCGGAAACATTCAGTACTTC
>.|.|TRBV7-8|TRBJ2-1
CASSLGREPYNEQFF
TGTGCCAGCAGCTTGGGCCGGGAACCCTACAATGAGCAGTTCTTC
>.|.|TRBV30|TRBJ1-2
CALGRFYGYTF
TGTGCATTGGGACGGTTCTATGGCTACACCTTC
>.|.|TRBV4-2|TRBJ2-2
CASSHGLGRADTGELFF
TGTGCCAGCAGCCATGGTCTAGGACGCGCCGACACCGGGGAGCTGTTTTTT
>TRBD2|.|TRBV7-2|TRBJ2-1
CASSLNTLAGAPYNEQFF
TGTGCCAGCAGCTTAAACACGTTAGCGGGAGCTCCATACAATGAGCAGTTCTTC
>.|.|TRBV29-1|TRBJ2-5
CSAGWAEETQYF
TGCAGCGCCGGGTGGGCAGAAGAGACCCAGTACTTC
>.|.|TRBV29-1|TRBJ1-1
CSVMRKNTEAFF
TGCAGCGTTATGAGGAAAAACACTGAAGCTTTCTTT
>.|.|TRBV18|TRBJ2-1
CASSQASGGSYNEQFF
TGTGCCAGCTCACAAGCGAGCGGAGGCTCCTACAATGAGCAGTTCTTC
>.|.|TRBV9|TRBJ1-2
CASSPQSGGALDGYTF
TGTGCCAGCAGCCCCCAGTCTGGAGGGGCGTTGGATGGCTACACCTTC
>.|.|TRBV11-3|TRBJ2-7
CASSLARMDEQYF
TGTGCCAGCAGCTTAGCCCGTATGGACGAGCAGTACTTC
>.|.|TRBV19|TRBJ2-1
CASSIGGRRGYNEQFF
TGTGCCAGTAGTATAGGGGGGAGGAGGGGTTACAATGAGCAGTTCTTC
>.|.|TRBV9|TRBJ1-1
CASSAHTLGGSEAFF
TGTGCCAGCAGCGCCCACACCTTAGGAGGGTCTGAAGCTTTCTTT
>.|.|TRBV19|TRBJ2-3
CASSTNTDTQYF
TGTGCCAGTAGTACTAACACAGATACGCAGTATTTT
>TRBD1|.|TRBV2|TRBJ2-3
CASRGQIDTQYF
TGTGCCAGCAGGGGACAGATAGATACGCAGTATTTT
>.|.|TRBV28|TRBJ1-1
CASRLVTEAFF
TGTGCCAGCAGGCTTGTCACTGAAGCTTTCTTT
>TRBD2|.|TRBV19|TRBJ2-7
CASRSAQRDYEQYF
TGTGCCAGTAGGAGTGCCCAGCGGGACTACGAGCAGTACTTC
>TRBD1|.|TRBV27|TRBJ1-2
CASSARTGGYGYTF
TGTGCCAGCAGTGCCAGGACAGGTGGCTATGGCTACACCTTC
>TRBD1|.|TRBV9|TRBJ2-1
CASSLPGQDYNEQFF
TGTGCCAGCAGCCTCCCGGGACAGGATTACAATGAGCAGTTCTTC
>.|once|TRBV9|TRBJ1-6
CASSVVNSPLHF
TGTGCCAGCAGCGTAGTGAATTCACCCCTCCACTTT
>.|.|TRBV7-3|TRBJ1-1
CASSLVETANTEAFF
TGTGCCAGCAGCTTAGTAGAGACAGCGAACACTGAAGCTTTCTTT
>.|.|TRBV30|TRBJ2-2
CAWSVRGRGANTGELFF
TGTGCCTGGAGTGTAAGGGGCAGGGGCGCGAACACCGGGGAGCTGTTTTTT